Listed here are 11 T cell receptor beta chains from one sample, sequenced in a study of OX40 agonist ivuxolimab in advanced cancers. Clones were sequenced by immunoSEQ multiplex PCR, and TCRdb holds only the in-frame ones, with some missing. The repertoire consists of approximately 91,000 clones, with 80% to 90% occurring once and the leading ten covering around 2%. The sample in question was CD4+ or CD8+ T cells sorted from blood, obtained in a trial of the OX40 agonist ivuxolimab. All receptors come from an adult with an advanced solid tumor such as melanoma, head and neck, liver or kidney cancer.

The V gene is TRBV5-4, the J gene TRBJ2-2, with D uncertain. The CDR3 sequence is 17 residues long. V was trimmed by 4 bases and J by 2 bases, leaving 18 bases between them. Per the germline V gene, CDR1 is SGHNT and CDR2 is YYREEE (reference sequence). The CDR3: CASSPGMIGSNTGELFF. CDR3 DNA: TGTGCCAGCAGCCCGGGCATGATAGGCTCTAACACCGGGGAGCTGTTTTTT.

This chain connects TRBV28 to TRBJ1-2; D is unresolved. The CDR3 consists of 15 residues. V lost 6 bases to trimming and J lost 0 bases, with 14 bases between them. Germline values: CDR1 MDHEN, CDR2 SYDVKM. CDR3 in amino acids: CASSNKGTANYGYTF. The DNA for the CDR3 is TGTGCCAGCAGCAATAAAGGAACAGCTAACTATGGCTACACCTTC.

V and J are TRBV6-1 and TRBJ1-5; D might be TRBD1 (5 bases). The CDR3 runs 14 residues. Germline values: CDR1 MNHNS, CDR2 SASEGT. The V end lost 11 bases, the J end lost 3 bases, and 17 bases lay between the germline ends. The CDR3 spells CAEGDVKLNQPQHF. CDR3 nucleotide sequence: TGTGCCGAAGGGGACGTCAAACTCAATCAGCCCCAGCATTTT.

In this sample, this clone turned up a few times. The rearrangement links TRBV4-2 to TRBJ1-1; D ambiguous. CDR1 is LGHNA, CDR2 YNFKEQ, per germline. V dropped 0 bases and J dropped 4 bases, with 9 bases sitting between them. The CDR3 is 14 residues long. CDR3 loop: CASSQDWGGTEAFF. The CDR3 DNA reads TGTGCCAGCAGCCAAGATTGGGGAGGCACTGAAGCTTTCTTT.

This chain connects TRBV29-1 to TRBJ1-3; no clear D gene. Germline assignment: CDR1 SQVTM and CDR2 ANQGSEA. Trimming pared 0 bases from V and 4 bases from J, leaving 7 bases between. The CDR3 runs 13 residues. CDR3 nucleotide sequence: TGCAGCGTTGAAGAAGGGTTCGGAAACACCATATATTTT. It translates to CSVEEGFGNTIYF.

The gene calls are TRBV6-7 and TRBJ2-2; perhaps TRBD1 as D (5 bases). TRBV6-7 is recorded as an ORF, its role being uncertain. Trimming shortened V by 0 bases and J by 5 bases, and 16 bases separated the two germline ends. This CDR3 region has 17 residues. In DNA form, the CDR3 reads TGTGCCAGCAGTTACTCGACTGGGGCAGGCACGACCGGGGAGCTGTTTTTT. Protein product: CASSYSTGAGTTGELFF.

V gene TRBV2 combines with J gene TRBJ1-5; D not certain. With 6 bases removed from V and 3 bases from J, the gap between germline ends came to 6 bases. The length of the CDR3 is 12 residues. The germline CDR1 and CDR2 sequences are SNHLY and FYNNEI. The CDR3 DNA reads as TGTGCCAGCAGACAGCTCAATCAGCCCCAGCATTTT. This translates into CASRQLNQPQHF. Based on the CDR3 plus reference TRBV2 and TRBJ1-5, the full variable domain is EPEVTQTPSHQVTQMGQEVILRCVPISNHLYFYWYRQILGQKVEFLVSFYNNEISEKSEIFDDQFSVERPDGSNFTLKIRSTKLEDSAMYFCASRQLNQPQHFGDGTRLSIL.

The chain joins TRBV6-7 to TRBJ2-3; D unresolved. TRBV6-7 is annotated as an ORF whose role is uncertain. The CDR3 totals 11 residues. V lost 5 bases to trimming and J lost 2 bases, with 2 bases between them. CDR3 loop: CASSHTDTQYF. Written as DNA, the CDR3 is TGTGCCAGCAGTCACACAGATACGCAGTATTTT.

The rearrangement links TRBV27 to TRBJ1-1; the match to TRBD1 covers 10 bases. The CDR3 runs 15 residues. Per the germline V gene, CDR1 is MNHEY and CDR2 is SMNVEV (reference sequence). With V trimmed by 5 bases and J by 6 bases, 9 bases remained unmatched. CDR3 DNA: TGTGCCAGCAGTAGGAACCGGGACAGGGGTTCTGAAGCTTTCTTT. It specifies CASSRNRDRGSEAFF.

This chain links TRBV7-9 with TRBJ1-2; D may be TRBD1 (5 bases). The V end lost 1 base, the J end lost 10 bases, and 10 bases lay between the germline ends. Per germline, CDR1 SEHNR and CDR2 FQNEAQ (reference sequence). The CDR3 consists of 12 residues. CDR3 in amino acids: CASSLEGIVYTF. Here the CDR3 DNA reads TGTGCCAGCAGCTTAGAGGGGATCGTCTACACCTTC.

The V and J genes are TRBV7-3 and TRBJ2-5; 14 bases align to TRBD2. The J segment lost 1 base and the V segment lost 5 bases, leaving 3 bases of the junction unmatched. Germline V CDR1 and CDR2: SGHTA, FQGTGA. CDR3 length equals 16 residues. As DNA, the CDR3 is TGTGCCAGCAGCACTGGGACTAGCGGGGGCCAAGAGACCCAGTACTTC. It is translated as CASSTGTSGGQETQYF.